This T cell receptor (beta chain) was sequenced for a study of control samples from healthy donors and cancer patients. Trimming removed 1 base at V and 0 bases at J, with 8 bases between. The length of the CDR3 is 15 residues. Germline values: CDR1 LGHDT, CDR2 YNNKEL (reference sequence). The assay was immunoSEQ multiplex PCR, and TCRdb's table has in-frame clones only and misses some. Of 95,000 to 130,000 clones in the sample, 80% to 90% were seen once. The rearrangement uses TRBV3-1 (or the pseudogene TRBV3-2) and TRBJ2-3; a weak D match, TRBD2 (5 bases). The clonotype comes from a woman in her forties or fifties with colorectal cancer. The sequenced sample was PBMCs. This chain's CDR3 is CASSQGTSSTDTQYF. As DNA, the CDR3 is TGTGCCAGCAGCCAAGGGACTTCTAGCACAGATACGCAGTATTTT.